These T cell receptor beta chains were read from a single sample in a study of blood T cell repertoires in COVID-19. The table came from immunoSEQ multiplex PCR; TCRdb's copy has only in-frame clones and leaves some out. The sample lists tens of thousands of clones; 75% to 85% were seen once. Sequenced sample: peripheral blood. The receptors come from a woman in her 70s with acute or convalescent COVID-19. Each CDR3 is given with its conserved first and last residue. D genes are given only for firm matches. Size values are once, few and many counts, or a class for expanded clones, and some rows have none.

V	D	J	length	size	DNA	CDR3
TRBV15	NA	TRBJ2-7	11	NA	TGTGCCACCAGCAGCTTTTACGAGCAGTACTTC	CATSSFYEQYF
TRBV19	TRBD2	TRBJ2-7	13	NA	TGTGCCAGTAGGACTAGCGGGAGTTACGAGCAGTACTTC	CASRTSGSYEQYF
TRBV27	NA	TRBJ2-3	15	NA	TGTGCCAGCACCGGGAAGGGGGTAAGGACAGATACGCAGTATTTT	CASTGKGVRTDTQYF
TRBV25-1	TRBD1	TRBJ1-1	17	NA	TGTGCCAGCAGGGGACAGGGTGACGAATCGTGGAACACTGAAGCTTTCTTT	CASRGQGDESWNTEAFF
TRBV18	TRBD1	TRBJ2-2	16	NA	TGTGCCAGCTCACCACCGGACAGGGGAGGCACCGGGGAGCTGTTTTTT	CASSPPDRGGTGELFF
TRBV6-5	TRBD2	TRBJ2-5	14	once	TGTGCCAGCAGCCGGCTAGCGGACCAAGAGACCCAGTACTTC	CASSRLADQETQYF
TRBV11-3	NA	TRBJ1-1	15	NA	TGTGCCAGCAGCCAAGGTCCCGTGGGGAGCACTGAAGCTTTCTTT	CASSQGPVGSTEAFF
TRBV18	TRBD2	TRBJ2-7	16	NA	TGTGCCAGCTCACCACCGTTGGCTAGCGGCTCCTACGAGCAGTACTTC	CASSPPLASGSYEQYF
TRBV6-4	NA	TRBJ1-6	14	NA	TGTGCCAGCAGTGAAAGGGGCGATAATTCACCCCTCCACTTT	CASSERGDNSPLHF
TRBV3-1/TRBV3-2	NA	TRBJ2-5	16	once	TGTGCCAGCAGCCAAGATTTTATGACGGGGGAAGAGACCCAGTACTTC	CASSQDFMTGEETQYF
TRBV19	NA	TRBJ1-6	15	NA	TGTGCCAGTAGTATTGGGGACACTAATAATTCACCCCTCCACTTT	CASSIGDTNNSPLHF
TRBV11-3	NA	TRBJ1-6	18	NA	TGTGCCAGCAGCTTAGTAGGGTCCCGCGGGTCGAATAATTCACCCCTCCACTTT	CASSLVGSRGSNNSPLHF
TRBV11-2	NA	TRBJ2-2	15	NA	TGTGCCAGCAGCTCGGACAATCTTAACACCGGGGAGCTGTTTTTT	CASSSDNLNTGELFF
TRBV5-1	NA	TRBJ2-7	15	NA	TGCGCCAGCAGCCTAAGTACAGGGCCCTCCTACGAGCAGTACTTC	CASSLSTGPSYEQYF
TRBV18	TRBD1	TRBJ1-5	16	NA	TGTGCCAGCTCACCATTTGGCGACAGGGTCAATCAGCCCCAGCATTTT	CASSPFGDRVNQPQHF
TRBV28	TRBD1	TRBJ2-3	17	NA	TGTGCCAGCAGTTTCCGGGACAGGGGGTTGGGACCAGATACGCAGTATTTT	CASSFRDRGLGPDTQYF
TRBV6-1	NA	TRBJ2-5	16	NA	TGTGCCAGCAGTGAAGGGACCGGGATTCGGATGGAGACCCAGTACTTC	CASSEGTGIRMETQYF
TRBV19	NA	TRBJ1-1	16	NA	TGTGCCAGTACCTCACAACGGGGAGCTGAGGGAACTGAAGCTTTCTTT	CASTSQRGAEGTEAFF
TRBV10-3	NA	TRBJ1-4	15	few	TGTGCCATCAGTGGGAGCGGCGGTGCTGGTGAAAAACTGTTTTTT	CAISGSGGAGEKLFF
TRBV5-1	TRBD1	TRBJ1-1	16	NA	TGCGCCAGCAGGGCCGACAGGGGAATCCTGAACACTGAAGCTTTCTTT	CASRADRGILNTEAFF
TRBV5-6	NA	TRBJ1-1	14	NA	TGTGCCAGCAGCTTGAGGGGTTTGGGCACTGAAGCTTTCTTT	CASSLRGLGTEAFF
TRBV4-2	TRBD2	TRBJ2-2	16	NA	TGTGCCAGCAGCCAAGATCCCGGGAGCGGGAGCGGGGAGCTGTTTTTT	CASSQDPGSGSGELFF
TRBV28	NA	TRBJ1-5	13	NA	TGTGCCAACGGTGTCGGGACAAATCAGCCCCAGCATTTT	CANGVGTNQPQHF
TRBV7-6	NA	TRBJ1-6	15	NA	TGTGCCAGCAGCCCAAGACGGGACTATAATTCACCCCTCCACTTT	CASSPRRDYNSPLHF
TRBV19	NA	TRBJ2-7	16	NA	TGTGCCAGTAGTCCTCCTTCTGGAGGCAGCTCCTACGAGCAGTACTTC	CASSPPSGGSSYEQYF